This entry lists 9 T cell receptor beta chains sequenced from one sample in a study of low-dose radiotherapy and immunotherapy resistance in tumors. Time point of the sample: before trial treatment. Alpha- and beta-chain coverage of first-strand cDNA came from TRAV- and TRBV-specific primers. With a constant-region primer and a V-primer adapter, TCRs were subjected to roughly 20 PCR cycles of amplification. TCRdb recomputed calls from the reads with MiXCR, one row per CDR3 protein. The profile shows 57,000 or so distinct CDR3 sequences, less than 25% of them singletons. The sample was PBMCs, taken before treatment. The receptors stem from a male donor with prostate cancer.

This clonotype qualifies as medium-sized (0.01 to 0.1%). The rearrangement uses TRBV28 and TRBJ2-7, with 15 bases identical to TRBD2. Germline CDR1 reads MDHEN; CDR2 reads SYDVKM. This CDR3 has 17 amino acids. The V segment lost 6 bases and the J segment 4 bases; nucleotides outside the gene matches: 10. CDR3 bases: TGTGCCAGCAGCCAGGGACTAGCGGGAGGTAATACTTACGAGCAGTACTTC. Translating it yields CASSQGLAGGNTYEQYF.

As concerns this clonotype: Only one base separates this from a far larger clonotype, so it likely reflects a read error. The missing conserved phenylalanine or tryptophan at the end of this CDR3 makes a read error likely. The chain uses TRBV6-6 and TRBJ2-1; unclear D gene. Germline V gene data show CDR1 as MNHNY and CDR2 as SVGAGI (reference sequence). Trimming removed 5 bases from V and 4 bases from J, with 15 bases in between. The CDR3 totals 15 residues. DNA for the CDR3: TGTGCCAGCAGTGAAAGTGCGGCTACATACAATGAGCAGTTCTAC. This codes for CASSESAATYNEQFY.

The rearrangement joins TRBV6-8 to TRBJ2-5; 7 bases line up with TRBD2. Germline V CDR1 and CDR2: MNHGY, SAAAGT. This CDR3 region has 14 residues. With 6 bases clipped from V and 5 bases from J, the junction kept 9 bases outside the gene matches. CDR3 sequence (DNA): TGTGCCAGCAGGGGGAGGGCTAGAGGGGAGACCCAGTACTTC. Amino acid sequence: CASRGRARGETQYF.

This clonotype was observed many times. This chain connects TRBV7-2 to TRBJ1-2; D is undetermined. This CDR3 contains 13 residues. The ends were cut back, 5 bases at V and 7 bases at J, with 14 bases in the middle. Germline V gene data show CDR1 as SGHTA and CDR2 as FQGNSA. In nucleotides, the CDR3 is TGTGCCAGCAGCCAACCGTCCGTTGGTGGCTACACCTTC. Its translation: CASSQPSVGGYTF.

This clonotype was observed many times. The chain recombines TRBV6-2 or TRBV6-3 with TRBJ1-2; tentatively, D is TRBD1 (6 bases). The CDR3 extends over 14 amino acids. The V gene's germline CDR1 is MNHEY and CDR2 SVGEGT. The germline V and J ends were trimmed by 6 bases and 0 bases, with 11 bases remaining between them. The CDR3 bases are TGTGCCAGCAGAAGGGACACCTCTAACTATGGCTACACCTTC. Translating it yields CASRRDTSNYGYTF.

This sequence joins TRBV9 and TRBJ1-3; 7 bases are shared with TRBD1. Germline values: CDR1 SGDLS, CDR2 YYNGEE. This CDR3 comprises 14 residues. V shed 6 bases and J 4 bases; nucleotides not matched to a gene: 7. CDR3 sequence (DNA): TGTGCCAGCAAGTCCGGGACAGCAGGAAACACCATATATTTT. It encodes CASKSGTAGNTIYF.

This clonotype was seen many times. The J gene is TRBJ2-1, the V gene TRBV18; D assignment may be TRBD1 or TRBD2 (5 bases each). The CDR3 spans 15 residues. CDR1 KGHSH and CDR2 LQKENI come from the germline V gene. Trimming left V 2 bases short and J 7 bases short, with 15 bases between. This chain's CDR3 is CASSPAPGAGNEQFF. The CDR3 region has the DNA TGTGCCAGCTCACCAGCCCCCGGGGCTGGGAATGAGCAGTTCTTC.

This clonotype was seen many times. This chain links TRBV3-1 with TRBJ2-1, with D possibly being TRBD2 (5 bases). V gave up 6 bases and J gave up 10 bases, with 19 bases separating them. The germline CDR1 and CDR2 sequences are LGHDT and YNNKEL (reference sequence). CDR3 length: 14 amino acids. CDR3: CASRRREGAQEQFF. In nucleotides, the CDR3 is TGTGCCAGCAGACGTAGAGAGGGAGCTCAAGAGCAGTTCTTC.

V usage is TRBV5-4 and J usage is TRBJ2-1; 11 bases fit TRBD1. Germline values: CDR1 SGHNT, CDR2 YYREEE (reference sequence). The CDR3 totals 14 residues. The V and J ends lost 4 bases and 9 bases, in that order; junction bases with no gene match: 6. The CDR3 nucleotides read TGTGCCAGCAGCGCGGGACAGGGGGTAGGTGAGCAGTTCTTC. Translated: CASSAGQGVGEQFF.